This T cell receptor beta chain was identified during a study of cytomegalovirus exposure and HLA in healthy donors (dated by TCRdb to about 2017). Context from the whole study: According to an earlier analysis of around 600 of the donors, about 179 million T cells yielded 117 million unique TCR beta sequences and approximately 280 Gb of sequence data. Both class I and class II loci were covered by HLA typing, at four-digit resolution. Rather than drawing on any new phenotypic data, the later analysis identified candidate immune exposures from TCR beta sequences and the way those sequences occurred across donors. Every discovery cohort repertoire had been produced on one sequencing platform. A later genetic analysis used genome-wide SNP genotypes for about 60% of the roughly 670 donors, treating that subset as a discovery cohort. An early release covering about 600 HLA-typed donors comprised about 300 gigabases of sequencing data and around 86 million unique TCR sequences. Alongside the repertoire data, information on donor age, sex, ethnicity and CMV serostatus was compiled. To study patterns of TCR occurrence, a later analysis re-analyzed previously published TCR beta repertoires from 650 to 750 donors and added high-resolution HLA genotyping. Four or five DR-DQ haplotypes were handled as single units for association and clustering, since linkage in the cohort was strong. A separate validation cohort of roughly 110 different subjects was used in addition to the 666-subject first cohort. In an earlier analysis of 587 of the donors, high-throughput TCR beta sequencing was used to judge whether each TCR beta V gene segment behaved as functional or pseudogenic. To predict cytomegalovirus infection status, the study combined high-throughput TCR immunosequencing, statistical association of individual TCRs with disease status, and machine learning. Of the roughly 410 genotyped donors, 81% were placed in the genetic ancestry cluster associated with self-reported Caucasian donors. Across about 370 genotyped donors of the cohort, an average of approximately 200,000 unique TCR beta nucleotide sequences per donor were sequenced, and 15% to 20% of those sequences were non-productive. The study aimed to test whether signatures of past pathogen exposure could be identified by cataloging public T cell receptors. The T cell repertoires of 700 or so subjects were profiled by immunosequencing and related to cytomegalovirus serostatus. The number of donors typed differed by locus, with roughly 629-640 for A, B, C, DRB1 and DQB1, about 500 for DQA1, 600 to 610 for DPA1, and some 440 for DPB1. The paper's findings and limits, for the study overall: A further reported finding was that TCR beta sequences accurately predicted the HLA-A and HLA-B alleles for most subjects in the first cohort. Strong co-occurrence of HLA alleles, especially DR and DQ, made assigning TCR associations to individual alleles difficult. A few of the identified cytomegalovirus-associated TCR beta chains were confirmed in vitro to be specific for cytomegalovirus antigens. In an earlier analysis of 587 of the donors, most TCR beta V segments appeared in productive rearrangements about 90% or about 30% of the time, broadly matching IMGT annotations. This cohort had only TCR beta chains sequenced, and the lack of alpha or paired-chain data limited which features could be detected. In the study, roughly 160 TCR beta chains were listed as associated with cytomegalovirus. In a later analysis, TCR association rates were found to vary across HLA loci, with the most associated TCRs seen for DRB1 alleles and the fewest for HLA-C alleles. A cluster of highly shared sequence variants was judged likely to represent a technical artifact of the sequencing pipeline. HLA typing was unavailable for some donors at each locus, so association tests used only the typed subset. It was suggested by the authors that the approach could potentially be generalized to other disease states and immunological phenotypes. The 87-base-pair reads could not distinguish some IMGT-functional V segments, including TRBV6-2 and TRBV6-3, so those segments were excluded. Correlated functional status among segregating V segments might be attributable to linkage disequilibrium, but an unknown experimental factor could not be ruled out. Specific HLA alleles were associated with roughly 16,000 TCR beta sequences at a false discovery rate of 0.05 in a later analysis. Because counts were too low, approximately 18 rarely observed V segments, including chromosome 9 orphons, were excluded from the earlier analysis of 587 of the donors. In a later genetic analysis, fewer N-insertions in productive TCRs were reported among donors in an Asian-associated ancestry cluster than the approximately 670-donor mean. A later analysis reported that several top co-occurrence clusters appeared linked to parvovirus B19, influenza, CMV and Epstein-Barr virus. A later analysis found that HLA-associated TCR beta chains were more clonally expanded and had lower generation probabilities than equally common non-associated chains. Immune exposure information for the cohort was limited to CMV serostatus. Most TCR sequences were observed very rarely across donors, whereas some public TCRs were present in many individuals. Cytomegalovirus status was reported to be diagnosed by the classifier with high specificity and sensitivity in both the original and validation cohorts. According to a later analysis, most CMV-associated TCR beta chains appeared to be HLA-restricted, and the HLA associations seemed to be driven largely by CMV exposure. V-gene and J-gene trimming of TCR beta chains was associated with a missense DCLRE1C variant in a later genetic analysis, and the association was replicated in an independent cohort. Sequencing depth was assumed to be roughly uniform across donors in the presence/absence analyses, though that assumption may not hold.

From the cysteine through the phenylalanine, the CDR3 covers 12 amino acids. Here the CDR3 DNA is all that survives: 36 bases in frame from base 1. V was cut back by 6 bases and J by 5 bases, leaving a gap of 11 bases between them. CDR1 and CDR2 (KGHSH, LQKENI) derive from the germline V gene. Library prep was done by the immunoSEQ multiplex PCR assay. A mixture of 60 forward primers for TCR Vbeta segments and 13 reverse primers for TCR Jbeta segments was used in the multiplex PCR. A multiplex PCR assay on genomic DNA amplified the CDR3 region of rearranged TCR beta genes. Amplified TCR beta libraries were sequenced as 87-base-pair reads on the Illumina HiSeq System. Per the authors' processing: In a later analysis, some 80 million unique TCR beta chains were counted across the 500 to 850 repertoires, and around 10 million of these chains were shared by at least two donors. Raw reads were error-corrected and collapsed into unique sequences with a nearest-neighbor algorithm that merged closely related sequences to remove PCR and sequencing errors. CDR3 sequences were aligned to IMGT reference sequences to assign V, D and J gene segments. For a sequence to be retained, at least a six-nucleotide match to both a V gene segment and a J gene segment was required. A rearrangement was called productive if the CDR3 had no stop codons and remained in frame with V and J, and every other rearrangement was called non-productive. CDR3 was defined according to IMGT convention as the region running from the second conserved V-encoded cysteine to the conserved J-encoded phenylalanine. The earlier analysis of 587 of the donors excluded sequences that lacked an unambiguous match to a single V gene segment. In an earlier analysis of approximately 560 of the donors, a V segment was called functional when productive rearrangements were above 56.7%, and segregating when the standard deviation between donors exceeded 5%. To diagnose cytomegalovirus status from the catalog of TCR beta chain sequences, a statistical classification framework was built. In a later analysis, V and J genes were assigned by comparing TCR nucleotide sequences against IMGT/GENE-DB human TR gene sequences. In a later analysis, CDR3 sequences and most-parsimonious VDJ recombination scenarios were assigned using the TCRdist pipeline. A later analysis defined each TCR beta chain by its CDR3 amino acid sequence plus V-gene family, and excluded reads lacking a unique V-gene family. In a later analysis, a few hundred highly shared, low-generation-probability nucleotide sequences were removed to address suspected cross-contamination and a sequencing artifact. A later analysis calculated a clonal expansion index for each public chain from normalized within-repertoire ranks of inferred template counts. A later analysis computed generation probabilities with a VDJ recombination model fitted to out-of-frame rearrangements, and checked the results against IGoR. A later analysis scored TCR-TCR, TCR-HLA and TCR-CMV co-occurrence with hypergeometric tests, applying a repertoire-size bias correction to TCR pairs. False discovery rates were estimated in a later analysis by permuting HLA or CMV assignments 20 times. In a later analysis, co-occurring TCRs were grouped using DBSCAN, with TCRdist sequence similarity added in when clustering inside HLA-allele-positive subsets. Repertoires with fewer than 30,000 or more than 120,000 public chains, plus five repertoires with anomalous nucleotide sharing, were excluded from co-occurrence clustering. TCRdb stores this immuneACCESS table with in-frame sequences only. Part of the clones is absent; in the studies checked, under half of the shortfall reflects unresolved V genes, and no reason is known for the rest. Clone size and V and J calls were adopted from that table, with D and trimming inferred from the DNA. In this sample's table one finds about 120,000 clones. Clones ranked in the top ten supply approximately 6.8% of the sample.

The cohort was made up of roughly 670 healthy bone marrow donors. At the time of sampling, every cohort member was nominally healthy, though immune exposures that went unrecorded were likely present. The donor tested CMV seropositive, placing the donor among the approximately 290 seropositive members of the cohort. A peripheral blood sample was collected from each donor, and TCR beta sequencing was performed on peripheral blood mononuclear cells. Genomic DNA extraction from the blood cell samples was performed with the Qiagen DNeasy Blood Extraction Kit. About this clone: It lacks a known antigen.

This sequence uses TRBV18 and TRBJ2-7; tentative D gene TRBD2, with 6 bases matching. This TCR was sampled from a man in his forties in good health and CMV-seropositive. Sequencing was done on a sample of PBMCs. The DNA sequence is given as TGTGCCAGCTCTGCGGGGTCTCACGAGCAGTACTTC. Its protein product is CASSAGSHEQYF.